The sequence of this T cell receptor beta chain was determined in a study of PD-1 blockade in classical Hodgkin lymphoma (TCRdb year 2020). For the study in its entirety: Nivolumab dosing was 3 mg/kg intravenously every 2 weeks, continuing until either disease progression or unacceptable toxicity. The study used TCR beta sequencing and CyTOF to define a peripheral blood immune signature of response to PD-1 blockade in classical Hodgkin lymphoma. General study outcomes and caveats: Baseline TCR diversity was reported to be lower in newly diagnosed patients than in healthy donors, and even lower in relapsed/refractory patients. Baseline diversity similar to that of newly diagnosed patients was observed in trial patients achieving complete response, whereas significantly lower diversity was observed in partial responders and progressors. Patients starting nivolumab less than 1 year after ASCT had lower diversity and were excluded from later analyses to avoid confounding by immune reconstitution. A significant rise by C4D1 was seen in CD4+ but not CD8+ TCR diversity (p=0.0027 vs p=0.16), with the rise being most apparent in complete responders (p=0.02). Only a single clinical trial cohort was studied, and what caused the repertoire differences, possibly disease activity or prior therapy, remained undefined.

Turning to this clone: Its antigen is not yet known. No qualities accompany the bases; no much larger clone lies one base away.

The Qiagen DNeasy kit was used to extract genomic DNA from unsorted PBMCs and from the negatively selected CD4+ and CD8+ fractions. TCR beta CDR3 regions were subjected to amplification by immunoSEQ multiplex PCR with primers that anneal to V and J segments. Amplification bias was minimized using a synthetic immune receptor repertoire, and residual bias was removed computationally after sequencing. Concerning the study's data processing: Custom Python scripts were used to quantify repertoire diversity as the Shannon entropy index. The unsorted, CD4+ and CD8+ repertoires were each analyzed separately, with the exception of combined analyses, where CD4+ and CD8+ sequences were merged in silico. Clonal expansion was defined as a frequency increase of at least 2-fold after treatment compared with C1D1, and clones undetected at baseline were assigned a pseudocount of 0.5. Clones with 0 or 1 copy at C1D1 were defined as singleton clones, while clones with 2 or more copies were defined as non-singleton clones. Clones expanded in unsorted samples were annotated as CD4+, CD8+ or unknown by matching protein sequences in sorted samples from the same patient. Wilcoxon tests on paired samples were used to test changes in diversity from C1D1 to C4D1. Held by TCRdb, this immuneACCESS table contains in-frame sequences only and omits some clones. Under half of the omission traces to an unresolved V gene where checked; the cause of the rest is unknown. V and J calls and clone size are those listed in that table; D and trimming were worked out from the DNA. Present in this sample are 70,000 to 85,000 clones, just over 90% of which were seen just once. Of the sample, 8% falls within the top ten clones.

According to the study, the label for this sample's time point signals: cycle 1 day 1 (C1D1), immediately before nivolumab initiation. All trial patients had relapsed after autologous stem cell transplantation, with cohorts A, B and C differing in prior brentuximab vedotin exposure. A total of under 70 patients with relapsed/refractory classical Hodgkin lymphoma made up the trial cohort, and each patient's best overall response was complete response, partial response or progressive disease. In the multi-cohort phase II CheckMate 205 trial, trial patients received single-agent nivolumab. An independent review committee assessed best overall response by applying the 2007 International Working Group response criteria. Trial PBMCs were collected just before the start of nivolumab (C1D1) and during therapy at cycle 2 day 1 and cycle 4 day 1. Peripheral blood was collected in 8 mL Vacutainer Cell Preparation Tubes, from which PBMCs were isolated by centrifugation and then cryopreserved.

This receptor was taken from a human donor with classical Hodgkin lymphoma. The sample consisted of peripheral blood mononuclear cells (PBMCs), taken at baseline.

The CDR3: CASIPGQGAGETQYF. The sequenced DNA is TGTGCCAGCATCCCGGGACAGGGGGCAGGAGAGACCCAGTACTTC. The chain is encoded by TRBV5-6 joined to TRBJ2-5, with TRBD1 identical over 12 junction bases. Measured from the cysteine to the phenylalanine, the CDR3 is 15 residues long. This entry keeps only the CDR3 DNA: 45 bases, framed from base 1. The germline V gene sets CDR1 to SGHDT and CDR2 to YYEEEE. The V end gives up 6 bases and the J end 4 bases, leaving 7 bases in the junction not matched to a gene.